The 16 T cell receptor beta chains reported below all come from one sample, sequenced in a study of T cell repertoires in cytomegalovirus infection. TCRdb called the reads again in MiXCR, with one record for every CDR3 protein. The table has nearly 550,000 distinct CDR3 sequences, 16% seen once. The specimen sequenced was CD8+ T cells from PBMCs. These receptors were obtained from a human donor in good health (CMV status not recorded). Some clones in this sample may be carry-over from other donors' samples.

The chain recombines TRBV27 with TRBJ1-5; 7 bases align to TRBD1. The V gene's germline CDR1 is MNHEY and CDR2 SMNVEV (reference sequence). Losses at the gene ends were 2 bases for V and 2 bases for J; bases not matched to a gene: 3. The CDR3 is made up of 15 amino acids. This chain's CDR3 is CASSLGTEGNQPQHF. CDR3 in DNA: TGTGCCAGCAGTTTAGGGACAGAAGGCAATCAGCCCCAGCATTTT.

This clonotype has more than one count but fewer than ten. CDR3: CASSLVRSGPYEQYF. As DNA, the CDR3 is TGTGCCAGCAGTTTAGTTCGTAGCGGCCCGTACGAGCAGTACTTC. This chain links TRBV28 with TRBJ2-7; perhaps TRBD2 as D (6 bases). This CDR3 comprises 15 residues. Trimming left V 2 bases short and J 4 bases short, with 15 bases between. CDR1 is MDHEN, CDR2 SYDVKM, per germline.

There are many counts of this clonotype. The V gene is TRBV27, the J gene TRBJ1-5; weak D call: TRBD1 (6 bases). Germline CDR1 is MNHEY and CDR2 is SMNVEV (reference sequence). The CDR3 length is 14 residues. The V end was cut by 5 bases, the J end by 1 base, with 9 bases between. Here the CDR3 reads CASSVRGSNQPQHF. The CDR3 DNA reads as TGTGCCAGCAGTGTCAGGGGCAGCAATCAGCCCCAGCATTTT.

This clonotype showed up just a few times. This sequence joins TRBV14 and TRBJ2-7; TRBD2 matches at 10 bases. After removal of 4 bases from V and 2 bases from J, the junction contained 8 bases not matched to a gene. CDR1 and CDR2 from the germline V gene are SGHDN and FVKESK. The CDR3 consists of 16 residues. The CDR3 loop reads CASSPRTSGPTYEQYF. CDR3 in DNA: TGTGCCAGCAGCCCCAGGACTAGCGGACCGACCTACGAGCAGTACTTC.

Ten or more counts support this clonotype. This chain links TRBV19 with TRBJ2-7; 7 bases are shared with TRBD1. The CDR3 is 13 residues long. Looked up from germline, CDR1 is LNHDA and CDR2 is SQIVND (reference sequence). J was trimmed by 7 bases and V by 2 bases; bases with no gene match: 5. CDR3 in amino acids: CASSIRQGREQYF. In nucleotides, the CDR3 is TGTGCCAGTAGTATACGACAGGGAAGGGAGCAGTACTTC.

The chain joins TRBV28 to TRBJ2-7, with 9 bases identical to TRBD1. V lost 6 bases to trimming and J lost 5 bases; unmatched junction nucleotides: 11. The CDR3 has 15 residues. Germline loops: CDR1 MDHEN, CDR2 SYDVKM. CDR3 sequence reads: CASSRPQGASHEQYF. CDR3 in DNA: TGTGCCAGCAGCCGACCACAGGGGGCATCGCACGAGCAGTACTTC.

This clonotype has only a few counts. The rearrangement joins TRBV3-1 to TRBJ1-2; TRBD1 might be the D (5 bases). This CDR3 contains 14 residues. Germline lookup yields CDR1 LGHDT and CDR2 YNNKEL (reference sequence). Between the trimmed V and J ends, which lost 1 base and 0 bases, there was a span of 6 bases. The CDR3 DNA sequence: TGTGCCAGCAGCCAAGGGGGCCCTAACTATGGCTACACCTTC. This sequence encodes CASSQGGPNYGYTF.

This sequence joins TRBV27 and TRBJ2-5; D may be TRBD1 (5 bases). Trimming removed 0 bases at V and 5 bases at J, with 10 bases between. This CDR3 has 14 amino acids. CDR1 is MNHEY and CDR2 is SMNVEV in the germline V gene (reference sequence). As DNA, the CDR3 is TGTGCCAGCAGTTTATCGTCGTGGGGCGAGACCCAGTACTTC. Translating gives CASSLSSWGETQYF.

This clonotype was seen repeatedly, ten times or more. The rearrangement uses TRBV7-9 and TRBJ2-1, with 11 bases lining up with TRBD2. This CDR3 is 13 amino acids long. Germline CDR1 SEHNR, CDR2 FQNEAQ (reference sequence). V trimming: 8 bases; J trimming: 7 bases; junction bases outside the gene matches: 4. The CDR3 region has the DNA TGTGCCAGCCCGGGACTAGCGGAGAATGAGCAGTTCTTC. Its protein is CASPGLAENEQFF.

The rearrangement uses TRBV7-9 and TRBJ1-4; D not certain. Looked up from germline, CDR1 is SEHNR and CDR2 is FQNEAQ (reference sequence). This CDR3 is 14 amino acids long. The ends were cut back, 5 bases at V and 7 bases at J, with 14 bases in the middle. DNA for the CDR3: TGTGCCAGCAGCGCCCGGGTCCTGGGTGAAAAACTGTTTTTT. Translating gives CASSARVLGEKLFF.

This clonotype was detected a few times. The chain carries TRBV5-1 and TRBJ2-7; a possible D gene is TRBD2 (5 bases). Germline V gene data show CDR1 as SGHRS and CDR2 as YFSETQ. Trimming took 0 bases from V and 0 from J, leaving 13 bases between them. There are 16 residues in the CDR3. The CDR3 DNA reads TGCGCCAGCAGCTTGGTGTCGGCGGGTCCCTCCTACGAGCAGTACTTC. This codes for CASSLVSAGPSYEQYF.

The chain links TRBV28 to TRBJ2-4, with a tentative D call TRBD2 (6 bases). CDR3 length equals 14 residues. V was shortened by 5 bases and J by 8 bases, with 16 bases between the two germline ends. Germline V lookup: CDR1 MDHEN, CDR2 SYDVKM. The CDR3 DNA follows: TGTGCCAGCAGTATTACAGGAGGGCTAGACATTCAGTACTTC. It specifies CASSITGGLDIQYF.

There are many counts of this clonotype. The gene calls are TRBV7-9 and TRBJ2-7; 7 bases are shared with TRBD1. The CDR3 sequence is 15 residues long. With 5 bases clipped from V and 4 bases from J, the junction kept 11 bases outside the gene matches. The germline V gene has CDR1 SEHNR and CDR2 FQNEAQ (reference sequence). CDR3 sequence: CASSPREQGPYEQYF. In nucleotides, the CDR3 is TGTGCCAGCAGCCCCCGGGAACAGGGGCCTTACGAGCAGTACTTC.

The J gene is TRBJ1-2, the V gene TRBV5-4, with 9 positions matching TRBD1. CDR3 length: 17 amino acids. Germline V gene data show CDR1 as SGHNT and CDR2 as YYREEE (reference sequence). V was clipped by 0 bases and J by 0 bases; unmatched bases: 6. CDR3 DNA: TGTGCCAGCAGCTTGGCCAGGACAGGGGTTACTAACTATGGCTACACCTTC. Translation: CASSLARTGVTNYGYTF.

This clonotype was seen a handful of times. The CDR3: CASGPERISMNTEAFF. In nucleotides, the CDR3 is TGTGCTAGTGGCCCCGAGAGGATTTCCATGAACACTGAAGCTTTCTTT. J is TRBJ1-1 and V is TRBV12-5; D not certain. The CDR3 covers 16 residues. Between the trimmed V and J ends, which lost 6 bases and 0 bases, there was a span of 17 bases. CDR1 is LGHNT, CDR2 FRNRAP, per germline. Combining the CDR3 with reference TRBV12-5 and TRBJ1-1 gives the whole variable domain DARVTQTPRHKVTEMGQEVTMRCQPILGHNTVFWYRQTMMQGLELLAYFRNRAPLDDSGMPKDRFSAEMPDATLATLKIQPSEPRDSAVYFCASGPERISMNTEAFFGQGTRLTVV.

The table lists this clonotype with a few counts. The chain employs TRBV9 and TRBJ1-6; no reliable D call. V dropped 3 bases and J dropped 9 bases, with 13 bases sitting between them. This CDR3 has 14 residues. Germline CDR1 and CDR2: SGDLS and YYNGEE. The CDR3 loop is CASSAGVGSSPLHF. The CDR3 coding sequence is TGTGCCAGCAGCGCCGGAGTGGGCAGTTCACCCCTCCACTTT.